The 13 T cell receptor beta chains below come from one sample, sequenced in a study of blood T cell repertoires in COVID-19. Some clones are missing from TCRdb's copy, which holds only in-frame ones; the method was immunoSEQ multiplex PCR. The profile shows 270,000 or so clones, around 88% of them singletons. The sequenced sample was peripheral blood. The receptors shown here come from a man aged 40-55 years with acute or convalescent COVID-19.

The rearrangement joins TRBV3-1 (or the pseudogene TRBV3-2) to TRBJ1-3; D is uncertain. CDR3 length: 15 amino acids. V was pared by 6 bases and J by 0 bases, with 12 bases between. From germline, CDR1 is LGHDT and CDR2 YNNKEL (reference sequence). This CDR3 reads CASSPTPDSGNTIYF. In DNA, the CDR3 is TGTGCCAGCAGTCCCACTCCCGACTCTGGAAACACCATATATTTT.

The chain recombines TRBV27 with TRBJ1-2; TRBD1 is a possible D gene (6 bases). Germline CDR1 MNHEY, CDR2 SMNVEV (reference sequence). The CDR3 is made up of 13 amino acids. The V end lost 6 bases, the J end lost 1 base, and 9 bases lay between the germline ends. In nucleotides, the CDR3 is TGTGCCAGCAGCCTACAGGGTAACTATGGCTACACCTTC. Translation gives CASSLQGNYGYTF.

The rearrangement uses TRBV30 and TRBJ1-3; D is unresolved. Trimming removed 4 bases at V and 7 bases at J, with 11 bases between. The CDR3 loop spans 12 amino acids. Per the germline V gene, CDR1 is GTSNPN and CDR2 is SVGIG (reference sequence). The CDR3 spells CAWIRSRNTIYF. In nucleotides, the CDR3 is TGTGCCTGGATACGGTCGCGGAACACCATATATTTT.

This chain joins TRBV19 and TRBJ1-2; TRBD1 aligns across 9 bases. This CDR3 has 13 amino acids. Losses at the gene ends were 8 bases for V and 5 bases for J; bases not matched to a gene: 6. Germline V gene lookup returns CDR1 LNHDA and CDR2 SQIVND (reference sequence). The CDR3 here is CASGWTGEYGYTF. In DNA, the CDR3 is TGTGCCAGTGGGTGGACAGGGGAATATGGCTACACCTTC.

The V call is TRBV27, the J call TRBJ1-3; D gene unclear. Germline V gene data show CDR1 as MNHEY and CDR2 as SMNVEV (reference sequence). V lost 6 bases and J 4 bases, leaving 19 bases between the germline ends. This CDR3 contains 16 residues. CDR3 amino acids: CASSSHSRTAGNTIYF. The DNA for the CDR3 is TGTGCCAGCAGCTCACACTCTCGGACTGCGGGAAACACCATATATTTT.

The rearrangement links TRBV10-3 to TRBJ2-7, with D perhaps TRBD2 (6 bases). V was clipped by 5 bases and J by 0 bases, with 14 bases between them. Per the germline V gene, CDR1 is ENHRY and CDR2 is SYGVKD. CDR3 length: 15 amino acids. CDR3 coding DNA: TGTGCCATCAGTACGCCAACGGACTACTCCTACGAGCAGTACTTC. Amino acids: CAISTPTDYSYEQYF.

This clone appeared a few times. This sequence joins TRBV12-5 and TRBJ1-5; D is unclear. CDR3 length: 14 residues. Trimming removed 1 base at V and 3 bases at J, with 7 bases between. Germline assignment: CDR1 LGHNT and CDR2 FRNRAP. The CDR3 is CASGLGLSNQPQHF. The CDR3 nucleotides read TGTGCTAGTGGTTTGGGACTCTCCAATCAGCCCCAGCATTTT.

As regards this clone: Distinct nucleotide sequences in the sample also encode this CDR3. The chain couples TRBV5-1 to TRBJ1-6, with TRBD1 identical over 10 bases. The V segment lost 1 base and the J segment 10 bases; nucleotides outside the gene matches: 5. The CDR3 covers 15 residues. CDR1 and CDR2 from the germline V gene are SGHRS and YFSETQ. CDR3 sequence reads: CASSLNGQGGSPLHF. DNA of the CDR3: TGCGCCAGCAGCTTGAACGGACAGGGGGGATCACCCCTCCACTTT. Looking up the rest from reference TRBV5-1 and TRBJ1-6 gives the full variable domain: KAGVTQTPRYLIKTRGQQVTLSCSPISGHRSVSWYQQTPGQGLQFLFEYFSETQRNKGNFPGRFSGRQFSNSRSEMNVSTLELGDSALYLCASSLNGQGGSPLHFGNGTRLTVT.

V is TRBV9 and J is TRBJ1-3, with D unresolved. The germline gives CDR1 SGDLS, CDR2 YYNGEE. The germline V and J ends were trimmed by 0 bases and 3 bases, with 13 bases remaining between them. The CDR3 contains 16 residues. The CDR3 here is CASSVDEGSYGNTIYF. CDR3 nucleotides: TGTGCCAGCAGCGTAGACGAGGGAAGTTATGGAAACACCATATATTTT.

The V call is TRBV24-1, the J call TRBJ1-2; D is possibly TRBD1 (6 bases). The CDR3 runs to 15 residues. The V and J ends lost 2 bases and 1 base respectively, with 10 bases between them. Germline assignment: CDR1 KGHDR and CDR2 SFDVKD. The CDR3 spells CATSDSARGNYGYTF. CDR3 coding DNA: TGTGCCACCAGTGATTCAGCCAGGGGTAACTATGGCTACACCTTC.

The chain carries TRBV7-8 and TRBJ1-4; D might be TRBD1 (6 bases). From germline, CDR1 is SGHVS and CDR2 FQNEAQ. The CDR3 has 16 residues. Trimming stripped 5 bases from V and 0 bases from J, with 13 bases between. The CDR3 DNA sequence: TGTGCCAGCAGCATCGACAGGTTTGCAACTAATGAAAAACTGTTTTTT. Translating gives CASSIDRFATNEKLFF.

J is TRBJ2-2 and V is TRBV4-2, with D possibly matching TRBD1 (5 bases). V was pared by 2 bases and J by 6 bases, with 10 bases between. This CDR3 spans 14 amino acids. CDR1 is LGHNA and CDR2 is YNFKEQ in the germline V gene. This CDR3 is CASSQITGPGELFF. The CDR3 DNA reads as TGTGCCAGCAGCCAAATTACAGGACCCGGGGAGCTGTTTTTT.

V is TRBV5-6 and J is TRBJ1-5, with TRBD1 as a possible D gene (5 bases). CDR1 SGHDT and CDR2 YYEEEE come from the germline V gene. Deletions cut 4 bases from V and 4 bases from J, with 18 bases between. The length of the CDR3 is 16 residues. CDR3 bases: TGTGCCAGCAGCCTCGGCTTGGGCGGGGGAAATCAGCCCCAGCATTTT. This sequence encodes CASSLGLGGGNQPQHF.